Below are 25 T cell receptor beta chains sequenced from a single sample in a study of blood T cell repertoires in COVID-19 (TCRdb year 2020). The library was generated by the immunoSEQ multiplex PCR assay. This immuneACCESS table, as held by TCRdb, lists in-frame sequences with V and J called but not all clones. Of the missing ones, under half trace to an unresolved V gene in checked studies; the others have no known cause. This sample gives 200,000 or so clones in total; roughly 87% of them show up just once. The ten largest account for 1.9% of the sample. Sequencing input: peripheral blood. These TCRs come from a man aged 35 to 55 with active or convalescent COVID-19.

This sequence joins TRBV21-1 and TRBJ1-2; the table names TRBD1, a call not compared with the DNA. TRBV21-1 is described as a pseudogene. This CDR3 is built from 15 residues. DNA of the CDR3: TGTGCCAGCAGCAGCTACAGGGTCCCTAACTATGGCTACACCTTC. Amino acids: CASSSYRVPNYGYTF.

The chain uses TRBV6-5 and TRBJ2-3; TRBD2 aligns across 10 bases. The CDR3 extends over 15 amino acids. Germline values: CDR1 MNHEY, CDR2 SVGAGI. Losses at the gene ends were 6 bases for V and 3 bases for J; bases not matched to a gene: 6. CDR3 region: CASRAGTSVTDTQYF. CDR3 DNA: TGTGCCAGCAGGGCCGGGACTAGCGTTACAGATACGCAGTATTTT.

CDR3 bases: TGTGCCAGCAGCCCCAACTCAGGCGGGACCGGGGAGCTGTTTTTT. Amino acid sequence: CASSPNSGGTGELFF. This chain connects TRBV7-6 to TRBJ2-2; D is perhaps TRBD2 (5 bases). Germline V CDR1 and CDR2: SGHVS, FNYEAQ. The CDR3 runs 15 residues. The V and J ends lost 5 bases and 5 bases respectively, with 15 bases between them.

V and J are TRBV29-1 and TRBJ2-7; TRBD1 matches at 8 bases. Germline trimming cut 3 bases from V and 4 bases from J; bases unmatched to any gene: 8. This CDR3 is 14 amino acids long. Germline V lookup: CDR1 SQVTM, CDR2 ANQGSEA. The CDR3 loop is CSVESGQGSYEQYF. As DNA, the CDR3 is TGCAGCGTTGAGTCAGGACAGGGTAGTTACGAGCAGTACTTC.

This rearrangement joins TRBV24-1 to TRBJ1-1, with D unclear. The ends were cut back, 7 bases at V and 1 base at J, with 9 bases in the middle. Germline assignment: CDR1 KGHDR and CDR2 SFDVKD. The CDR3 consists of 13 residues. The CDR3 is CATSNRGNTEAFF. The CDR3 DNA is TGTGCCACCAGCAATCGAGGGAACACTGAAGCTTTCTTT.

The chain carries TRBV11-2 and TRBJ2-1; 7 nucleotides match TRBD2. This CDR3 spans 15 amino acids. With V trimmed by 4 bases and J by 5 bases, 8 bases remained unmatched. The V gene's germline CDR1 is SGHAT and CDR2 FQNNGV. The CDR3 nucleotides are TGTGCCAGCAGCTCCCGACTAGCCCAACACAATGAGCAGTTCTTC. It is translated as CASSSRLAQHNEQFF.

CDR3 coding DNA: TGTGCCAGCAGCCCCGAGGCCTATAACACAGATACGCAGTATTTT. Translation gives CASSPEAYNTDTQYF. The V and J genes are TRBV6-5 and TRBJ2-3; D gene ambiguous. The CDR3 length is 15 residues. The germline gives CDR1 MNHEY, CDR2 SVGAGI. The V end was cut by 6 bases, the J end by 2 bases, with 15 bases between.

The rearrangement links TRBV5-1 to TRBJ1-2; D remains ambiguous. The CDR3 contains 14 residues. Germline CDR1 SGHRS, CDR2 YFSETQ. Trimming took 0 bases from V and 4 from J, leaving 10 bases between them. The CDR3: CASSLDGSGYGYTF. DNA for the CDR3: TGCGCCAGCAGCTTGGACGGATCGGGCTATGGCTACACCTTC.

This rearrangement joins TRBV9 to TRBJ1-6, with 10 bases lining up with TRBD1. V gave up 4 bases and J gave up 13 bases; unmatched junction bases: 8. This CDR3 is 14 amino acids long. CDR1 and CDR2 (germline): SGDLS, YYNGEE. The CDR3 region is CASSSTGGSRPLHF. CDR3 bases: TGTGCCAGCAGCTCGACAGGGGGCTCTAGGCCCCTCCACTTT.

V gene TRBV9 combines with J gene TRBJ1-2, with D uncertain. V was pared by 4 bases and J by 0 bases, with 16 bases between. The germline V gene has CDR1 SGDLS and CDR2 YYNGEE. This CDR3 spans 16 amino acids. The CDR3 sequence: CASSPDLRGSNYGYTF. The CDR3 coding sequence is TGTGCCAGCAGCCCCGATCTACGAGGTTCTAACTATGGCTACACCTTC.

V is TRBV6-2 or TRBV6-3 and J is TRBJ2-5; 7 nucleotides align to TRBD1. The J segment lost 4 bases and the V segment lost 4 bases, leaving 6 bases of the junction unmatched. The CDR3 totals 14 residues. Per the germline V gene, CDR1 is MNHEY and CDR2 is SVGEGT. For the CDR3, the DNA is TGTGCCAGCAGTTCGGGACAGCCTGGAGAGACCCAGTACTTC. This sequence encodes CASSSGQPGETQYF.

The chain combines TRBV14 with TRBJ2-6; D is unresolved. CDR1 is SGHDN and CDR2 is FVKESK in the germline V gene. The CDR3 spans 15 residues. The V and J ends lost 0 bases and 0 bases respectively, with 3 bases between them. In DNA form, the CDR3 reads TGTGCCAGCAGCCAAGAAGCCTCTGGGGCCAACGTCCTGACTTTC. Its protein is CASSQEASGANVLTF.

The chain has TRBV6-5 and TRBJ2-1; TRBD2 matches 7 bases. The V segment lost 5 bases and the J segment 0 bases; nucleotides outside the gene matches: 4. The CDR3 has 15 residues. Germline V gene sequence: CDR1 MNHEY, CDR2 SVGAGI. CDR3 residues: CASSLAESSYNEQFF. CDR3 bases: TGTGCCAGCAGTCTAGCGGAAAGCTCCTACAATGAGCAGTTCTTC.

In its sample, this clone was seen a few times. The gene calls are TRBV4-1 and TRBJ1-1, with 7 bases lining up with TRBD1. V lost 4 bases to trimming and J lost 6 bases; unmatched junction nucleotides: 8. CDR1 is MGHRA, CDR2 YSYEKL, per germline. CDR3 size: 14 residues. The CDR3 protein is CASSPLTGVPEAFF. CDR3 nucleotides: TGCGCCAGCAGCCCTCTCACAGGGGTCCCTGAAGCTTTCTTT.

The chain is built from TRBV27 and TRBJ2-2; 9 nucleotides agree with TRBD2. The CDR3 is 15 amino acids. The germline V gene has CDR1 MNHEY and CDR2 SMNVEV (reference sequence). Losses at the gene ends were 6 bases for V and 4 bases for J; bases not matched to a gene: 6. CDR3 in amino acids: CASRGAGGPTGELFF. Written as DNA, the CDR3 is TGTGCCAGCAGAGGGGCGGGGGGGCCCACCGGGGAGCTGTTTTTT.

The genes are TRBV27 and TRBJ1-1; D not certain. The CDR3 has 14 amino acids. Trimming took off 3 bases at V and 1 base at J, with 9 bases between the two ends. The V gene's germline CDR1 is MNHEY and CDR2 SMNVEV (reference sequence). CDR3 bases: TGTGCCAGCAGTTTGATGGCAGAGAACACTGAAGCTTTCTTT. Amino acid sequence: CASSLMAENTEAFF.

This clone was seen a single time. The CDR3 DNA sequence: TGTGCCAGCAGCTTAGATCAAGGCGGGACCCAAGAGACCCAGTACTTC. Encoded protein: CASSLDQGGTQETQYF. V usage is TRBV11-2 and J usage is TRBJ2-5, with a weak D call TRBD2 (6 bases). The ends were cut back, 0 bases at V and 1 base at J, with 12 bases in the middle. This CDR3 is 16 amino acids long. Germline V gene data show CDR1 as SGHAT and CDR2 as FQNNGV.

As to this clone: Other DNA sequences in the same sample also yield this CDR3. The chain has TRBV27 and TRBJ2-1; 12 nucleotides align to TRBD2. J lost 4 bases, V lost 5 bases, and 3 bases had no gene match. This CDR3 contains 15 residues. The germline gives CDR1 MNHEY, CDR2 SMNVEV (reference sequence). The CDR3 DNA reads TGTGCCAGCAGTAGCGGACTAGCGGGGTACAATGAGCAGTTCTTC. Amino acid sequence: CASSSGLAGYNEQFF.

The chain links TRBV6-5 to TRBJ1-5, with D possibly TRBD1 on 6 matching bases. CDR1 and CDR2 from the germline V gene are MNHEY and SVGAGI. The CDR3 extends over 12 amino acids. V lost 8 bases and J 11 bases, leaving 16 bases between the germline ends. CDR3 sequence reads: CASRQVSRTQHF. CDR3 DNA sequence: TGTGCCAGCCGACAGGTCTCACGAACCCAGCATTTT.

The chain uses TRBV2 and TRBJ1-2; no clear D. CDR1 and CDR2 (germline): SNHLY, FYNNEI. The CDR3 length is 14 residues. Trimming pared 1 base from V and 6 bases from J, leaving 12 bases between. This chain's CDR3 is CASSEEAGFHGYTF. In DNA form, the CDR3 reads TGTGCCAGCAGTGAAGAGGCAGGATTTCATGGCTACACCTTC. The full variable domain, completed using reference TRBV2 and TRBJ1-2, is EPEVTQTPSHQVTQMGQEVILRCVPISNHLYFYWYRQILGQKVEFLVSFYNNEISEKSEIFDDQFSVERPDGSNFTLKIRSTKLEDSAMYFCASSEEAGFHGYTFGSGTRLTVV.

V gene TRBV4-1 combines with J gene TRBJ2-7, with 8 bases fitting TRBD1. The CDR3 contains 15 residues. V dropped 0 bases and J dropped 3; count of bases not matched to a gene: 4. The germline V gene has CDR1 MGHRA and CDR2 YSYEKL. The CDR3 spells CASSQETGQGYEQYF. CDR3 nucleotides: TGCGCCAGCAGCCAAGAAACCGGACAGGGCTACGAGCAGTACTTC.

This clone was found once. J is TRBJ1-1 and V is TRBV3-1 (or the pseudogene TRBV3-2); no clear D gene. The CDR3 contains 14 residues. With 2 bases removed from V and 1 base from J, the gap between germline ends came to 8 bases. The germline CDR1 and CDR2 sequences are LGHDT and YNNKEL (reference sequence). The CDR3 loop reads CASSQTSGNTEAFF. CDR3 DNA sequence: TGTGCCAGCAGCCAAACATCGGGGAACACTGAAGCTTTCTTT.

The CDR3 here is CASNPSGIHYEQYF. Written as DNA, the CDR3 is TGTGCCAGTAACCCTAGCGGGATCCACTACGAGCAGTACTTC. The chain combines TRBV19 with TRBJ2-7, with 9 bases lining up with TRBD2. There are 14 residues in the CDR3. Germline lookup yields CDR1 LNHDA and CDR2 SQIVND (reference sequence). Trimming removed 7 bases from V and 3 bases from J; junction bases left unmatched: 7. Together with reference TRBV19 and TRBJ2-7, the CDR3 gives the full variable domain: DGGITQSPKYLFRKEGQNVTLSCEQNLNHDAMYWYRQDPGQGLRLIYYSQIVNDFQKGDIAEGYSVSREKKESFPLTVTSAQKNPTAFYLCASNPSGIHYEQYFGPGTRLTVT.

The chain joins TRBV28 to TRBJ1-2; D may be TRBD1 (5 bases). V shed 0 bases and J shed 8 bases, with 16 bases lying between them. The CDR3 totals 15 residues. Germline values: CDR1 MDHEN, CDR2 SYDVKM. CDR3 amino acids: CASSLWGGTSLGYTF. The DNA of the CDR3 is TGTGCCAGCAGTTTATGGGGGGGGACTTCCCTCGGCTACACCTTC.

This rearrangement joins TRBV27 to TRBJ1-5, with 7 nucleotides matching TRBD1. The length of the CDR3 is 15 residues. V dropped 6 bases and J dropped 0; count of bases not matched to a gene: 5. The germline V gene encodes CDR1 MNHEY and CDR2 SMNVEV (reference sequence). CDR3 region: CASSRDRASNQPQHF. The CDR3 DNA reads TGTGCCAGCAGCCGTGACAGGGCTAGCAATCAGCCCCAGCATTTT.